The entry below describes one T cell receptor (beta chain). Its target is unknown. The data stem from a study of radiotherapy plus CTLA-4 blockade in lung cancer. Whole-study context: For 15% to 20% of patients, objective responses occurred, and about 34% had disease control.

The study's findings and limits: Early blood T cell clone changes and increased post-radiation serum interferon-beta were reportedly the strongest response predictors.

Only in-frame clones appear in the TCRdb table, and some are missing; sequencing was by immunoSEQ multiplex PCR. The sample consists of 95,000 to 150,000 clones, approximately 90% of them appearing once. The CDR3 spans 15 residues. CDR1 is LNHDA, CDR2 SQIVND, per germline (reference sequence). Between the trimmed V and J ends, which lost 0 bases and 2 bases, there was a span of 10 bases. The study treated chemo-refractory metastatic non-small-cell lung cancer patients with focal radiation plus ipilimumab CTLA-4 blockade. The source material was peripheral blood, sampled from a patient treated with radiotherapy plus ipilimumab. This clonotype was obtained from a human donor with non-small cell lung cancer that progressed on radiotherapy plus ipilimumab. The chain couples TRBV19 to TRBJ2-5, with unresolved D. CDR3 loop: CASSIDRLTQETQYF. In DNA form, the CDR3 reads TGTGCCAGTAGTATAGATCGATTGACGCAAGAGACCCAGTACTTC.